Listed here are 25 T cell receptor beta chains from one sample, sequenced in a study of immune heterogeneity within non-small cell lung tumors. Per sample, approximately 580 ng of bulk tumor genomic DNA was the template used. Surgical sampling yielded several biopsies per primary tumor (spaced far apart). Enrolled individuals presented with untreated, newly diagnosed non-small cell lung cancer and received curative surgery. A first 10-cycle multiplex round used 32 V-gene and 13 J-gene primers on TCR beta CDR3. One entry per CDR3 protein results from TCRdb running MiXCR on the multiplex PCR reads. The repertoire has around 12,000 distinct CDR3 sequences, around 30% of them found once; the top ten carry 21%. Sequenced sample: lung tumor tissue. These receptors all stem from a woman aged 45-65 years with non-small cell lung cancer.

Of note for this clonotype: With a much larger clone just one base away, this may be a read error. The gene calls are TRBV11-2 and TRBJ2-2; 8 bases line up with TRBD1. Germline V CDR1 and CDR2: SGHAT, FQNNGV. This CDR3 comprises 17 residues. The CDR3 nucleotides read TGTGCCAGCAGCTTAGGGATCTGGGACAGGATCACCGGGGATCTGTTTTTT. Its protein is CASSLGIWDRITGDLFF.

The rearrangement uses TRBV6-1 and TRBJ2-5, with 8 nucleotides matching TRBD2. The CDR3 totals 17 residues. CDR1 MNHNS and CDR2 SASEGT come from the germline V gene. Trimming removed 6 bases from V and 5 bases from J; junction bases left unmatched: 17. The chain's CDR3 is CASRVTSGGWLPETQYF. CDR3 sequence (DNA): TGTGCCAGCAGGGTAACTAGCGGAGGATGGCTCCCGGAGACCCAGTACTTC.

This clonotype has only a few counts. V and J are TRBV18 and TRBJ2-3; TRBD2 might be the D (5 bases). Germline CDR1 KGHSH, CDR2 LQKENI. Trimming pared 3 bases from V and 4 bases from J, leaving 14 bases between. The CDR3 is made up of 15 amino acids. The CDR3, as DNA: TGTGCCAGCTCACCTTCTCGGGGTGGGGCAGATACGCAGTATTTT. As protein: CASSPSRGGADTQYF.

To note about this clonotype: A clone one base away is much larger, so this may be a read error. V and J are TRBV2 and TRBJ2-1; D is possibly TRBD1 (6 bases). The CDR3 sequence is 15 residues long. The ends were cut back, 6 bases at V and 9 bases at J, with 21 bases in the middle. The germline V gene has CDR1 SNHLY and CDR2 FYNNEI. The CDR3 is CASRPRSQGNTEQFF. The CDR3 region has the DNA TGTGCCAGCAGGCCCCGGAGTCAGGGGAATACTGAGCAGTTCTTC.

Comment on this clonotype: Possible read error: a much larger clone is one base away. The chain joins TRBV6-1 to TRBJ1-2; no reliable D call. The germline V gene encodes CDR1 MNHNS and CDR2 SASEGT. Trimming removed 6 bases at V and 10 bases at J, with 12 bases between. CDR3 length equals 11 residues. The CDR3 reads CASRGSGVYTF. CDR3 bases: TGTGCCAGCAGGGGTTCAGGCGTCTACACCTTC.

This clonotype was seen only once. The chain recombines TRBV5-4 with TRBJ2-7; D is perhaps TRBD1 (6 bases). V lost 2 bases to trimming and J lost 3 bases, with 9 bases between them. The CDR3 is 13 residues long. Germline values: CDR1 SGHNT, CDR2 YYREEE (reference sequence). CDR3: CASSFPGHYEQYF. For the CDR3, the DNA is TGTGCCAGCAGCTTCCCGGGACACTACGAGCAGTACTTC.

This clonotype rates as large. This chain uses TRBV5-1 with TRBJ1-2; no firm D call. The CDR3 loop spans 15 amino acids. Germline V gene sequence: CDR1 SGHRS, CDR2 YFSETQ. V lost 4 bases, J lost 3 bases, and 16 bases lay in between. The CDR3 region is CASSTVGYGDYGYTF. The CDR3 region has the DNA TGCGCCAGCAGCACGGTGGGTTATGGCGACTATGGCTACACCTTC.

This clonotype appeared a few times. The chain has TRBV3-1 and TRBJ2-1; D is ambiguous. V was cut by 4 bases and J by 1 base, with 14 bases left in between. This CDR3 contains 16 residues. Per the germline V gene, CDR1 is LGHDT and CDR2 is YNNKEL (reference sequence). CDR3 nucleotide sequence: TGTGCCAGCAGCCTTTTCCAGGTAGGATCCTACAATGAGCAGTTCTTC. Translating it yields CASSLFQVGSYNEQFF.

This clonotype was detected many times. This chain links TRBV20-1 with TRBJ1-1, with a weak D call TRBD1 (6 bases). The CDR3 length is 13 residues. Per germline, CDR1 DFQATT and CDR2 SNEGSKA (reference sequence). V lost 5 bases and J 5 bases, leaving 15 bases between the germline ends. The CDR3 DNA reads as TGCAGTGCTCCCGGACAGAGTGGAACTGAAGCTTTCTTT. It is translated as CSAPGQSGTEAFF.

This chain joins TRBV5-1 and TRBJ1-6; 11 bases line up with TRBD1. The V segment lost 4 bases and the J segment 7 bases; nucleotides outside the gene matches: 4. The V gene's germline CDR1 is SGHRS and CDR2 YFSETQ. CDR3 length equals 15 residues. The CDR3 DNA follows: TGCGCCAGCAGCCCTGGGACAGGGGGAAATTCACCCCTCCACTTT. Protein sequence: CASSPGTGGNSPLHF.

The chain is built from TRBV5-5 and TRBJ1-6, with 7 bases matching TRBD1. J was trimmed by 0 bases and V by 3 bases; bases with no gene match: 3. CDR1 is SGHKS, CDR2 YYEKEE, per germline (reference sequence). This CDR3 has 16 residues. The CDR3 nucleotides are TGTGCCAGCAGCTCAAGACAGGGCTCCTATAATTCACCCCTCCACTTT. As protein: CASSSRQGSYNSPLHF. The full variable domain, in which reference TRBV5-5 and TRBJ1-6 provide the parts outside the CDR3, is DAGVTQSPTHLIKTRGQQVTLRCSPISGHKSVSWYQQVLGQGPQFIFQYYEKEERGRGNFPDRFSARQFPNYSSELNVNALLLGDSALYLCASSSRQGSYNSPLHFGNGTRLTVT.

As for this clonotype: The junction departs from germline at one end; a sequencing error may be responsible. CDR3 coding DNA: TGCGCCAGCATCGGGGACAGGGTCCTTTTCTTC. It codes for CASIGDRVLFF. V usage is TRBV5-1 and J usage is TRBJ2-7, with TRBD1 matching over 9 bases. This CDR3 spans 11 amino acids. Germline V CDR1 and CDR2: SGHRS, YFSETQ.

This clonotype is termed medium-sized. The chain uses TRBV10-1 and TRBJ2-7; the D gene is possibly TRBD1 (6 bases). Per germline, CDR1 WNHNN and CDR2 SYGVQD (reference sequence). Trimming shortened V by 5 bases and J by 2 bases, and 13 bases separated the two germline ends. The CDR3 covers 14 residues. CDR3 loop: CASSHRTVPYEQYF. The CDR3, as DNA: TGCGCCAGCAGTCACCGGACAGTCCCCTACGAGCAGTACTTC.

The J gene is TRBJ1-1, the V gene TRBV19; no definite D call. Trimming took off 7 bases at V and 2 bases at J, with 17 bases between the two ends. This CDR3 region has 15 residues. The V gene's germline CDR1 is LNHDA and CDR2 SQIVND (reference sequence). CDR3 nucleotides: TGTGCCAGTAAACGGAATACATGGGGAAACACTGAAGCTTTCTTT. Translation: CASKRNTWGNTEAFF. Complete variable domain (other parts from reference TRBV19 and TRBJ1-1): DGGITQSPKYLFRKEGQNVTLSCEQNLNHDAMYWYRQDPGQGLRLIYYSQIVNDFQKGDIAEGYSVSREKKESFPLTVTSAQKNPTAFYLCASKRNTWGNTEAFFGQGTRLTVV.

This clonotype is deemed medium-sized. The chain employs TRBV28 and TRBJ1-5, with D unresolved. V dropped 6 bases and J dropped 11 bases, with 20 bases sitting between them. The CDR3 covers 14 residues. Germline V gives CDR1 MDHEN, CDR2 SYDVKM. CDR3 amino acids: CASSHPARRWAQHF. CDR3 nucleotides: TGTGCCAGCAGCCATCCAGCCCGAAGATGGGCCCAGCATTTT.

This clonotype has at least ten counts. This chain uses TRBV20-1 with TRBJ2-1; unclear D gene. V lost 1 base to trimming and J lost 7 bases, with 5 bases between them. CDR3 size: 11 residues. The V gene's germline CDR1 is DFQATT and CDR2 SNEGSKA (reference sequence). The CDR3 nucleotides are TGCAGTGCTAGAGGAGCTAATGAGCAGTTCTTC. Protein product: CSARGANEQFF.

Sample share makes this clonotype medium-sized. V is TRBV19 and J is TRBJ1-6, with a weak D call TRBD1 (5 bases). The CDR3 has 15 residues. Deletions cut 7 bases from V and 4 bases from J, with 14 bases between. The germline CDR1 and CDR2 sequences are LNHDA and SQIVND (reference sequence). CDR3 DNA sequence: TGTGCCAGTACCCGGATGGGGGATTATAATTCACCCCTCCACTTT. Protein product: CASTRMGDYNSPLHF. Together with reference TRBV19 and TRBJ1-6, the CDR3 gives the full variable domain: DGGITQSPKYLFRKEGQNVTLSCEQNLNHDAMYWYRQDPGQGLRLIYYSQIVNDFQKGDIAEGYSVSREKKESFPLTVTSAQKNPTAFYLCASTRMGDYNSPLHFGNGTRLTVT.

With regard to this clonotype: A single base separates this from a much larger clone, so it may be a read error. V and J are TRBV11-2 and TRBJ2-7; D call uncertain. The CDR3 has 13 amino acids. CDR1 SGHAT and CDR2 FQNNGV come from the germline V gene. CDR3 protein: CSSSLDLGREQYF. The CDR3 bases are TGTTCCAGCAGCTTAGATTTGGGCAGGGAGCAGTACTTC. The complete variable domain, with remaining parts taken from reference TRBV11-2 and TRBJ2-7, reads EAGVAQSPRYKIIEKRQSVAFWCNPISGHATLYWYQQILGQGPKLLIQFQNNGVVDDSQLPKDRFSAERLKGVDSTLKIQPAKLEDSAVYLCSSSLDLGREQYFGPGTRLTVT.

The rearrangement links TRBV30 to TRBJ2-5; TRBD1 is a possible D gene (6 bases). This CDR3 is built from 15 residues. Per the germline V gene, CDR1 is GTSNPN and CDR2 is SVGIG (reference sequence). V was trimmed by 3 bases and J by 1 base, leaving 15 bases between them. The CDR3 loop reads CAWSLGQILQETQYF. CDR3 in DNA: TGTGCCTGGAGCCTTGGACAGATACTCCAAGAGACCCAGTACTTC.

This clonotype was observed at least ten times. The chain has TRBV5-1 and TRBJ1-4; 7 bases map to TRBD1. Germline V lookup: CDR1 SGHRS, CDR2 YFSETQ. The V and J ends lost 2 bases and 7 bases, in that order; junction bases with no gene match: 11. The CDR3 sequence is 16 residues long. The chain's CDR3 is CASSLYRQGGSEKLFF. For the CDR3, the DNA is TGCGCCAGCAGCTTATATAGACAGGGTGGAAGTGAAAAACTGTTTTTT.

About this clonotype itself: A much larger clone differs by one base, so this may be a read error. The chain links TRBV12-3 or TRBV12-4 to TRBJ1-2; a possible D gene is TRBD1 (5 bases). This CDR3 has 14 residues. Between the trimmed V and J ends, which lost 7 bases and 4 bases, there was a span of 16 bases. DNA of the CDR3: TGTGCCAGCACCCTCGGAAAGGGACTCTATGGCTACACCTTC. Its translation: CASTLGKGLYGYTF.

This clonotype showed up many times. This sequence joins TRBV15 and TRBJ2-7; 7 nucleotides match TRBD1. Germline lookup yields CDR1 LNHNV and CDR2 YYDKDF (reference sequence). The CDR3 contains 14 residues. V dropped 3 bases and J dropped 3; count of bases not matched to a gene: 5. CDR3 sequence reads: CATSSARGYYEQYF. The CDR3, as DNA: TGTGCCACCAGCAGTGCCAGGGGGTACTACGAGCAGTACTTC.

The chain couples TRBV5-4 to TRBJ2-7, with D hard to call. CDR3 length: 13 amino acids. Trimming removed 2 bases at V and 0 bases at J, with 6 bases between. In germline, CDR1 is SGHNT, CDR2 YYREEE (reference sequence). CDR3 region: CASSFTPSYEQYF. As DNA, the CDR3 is TGTGCCAGCAGCTTCACCCCCTCCTACGAGCAGTACTTC.

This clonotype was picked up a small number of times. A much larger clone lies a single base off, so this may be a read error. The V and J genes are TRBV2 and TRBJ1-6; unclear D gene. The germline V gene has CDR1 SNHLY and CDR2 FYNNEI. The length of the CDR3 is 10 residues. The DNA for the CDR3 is TGTGCCAGCAGTGTTATGAGGACCTGCTTT. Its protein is CASSVMRTCF.

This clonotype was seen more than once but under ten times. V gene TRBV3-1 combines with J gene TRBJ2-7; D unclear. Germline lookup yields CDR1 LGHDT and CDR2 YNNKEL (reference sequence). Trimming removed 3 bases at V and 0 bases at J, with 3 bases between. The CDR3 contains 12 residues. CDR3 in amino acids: CASSQTSYEQYF. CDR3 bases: TGTGCCAGCAGCCAGACCTCCTACGAGCAGTACTTC.